The rows below give T cell receptor beta chains drawn from one sample of a study of pediatric ulcerative colitis. This table comes from immunoSEQ multiplex PCR, and its TCRdb copy is limited to in-frame clones, with some not included. The sample lists more than 35,000 clones, roughly 72% seen once, with 0.74% in the top ten. The sample comprised gut tissue. All receptors come from a boy aged 5-17 years with moderate ulcerative colitis. The CDR3 runs from the conserved cysteine through the conserved F or W. The order of the fields is clone size, D gene, V gene, J gene, CDR3 DNA, CDR3 protein. The D gene is left open where the match is weak. Not every row has a clone size; where given, it reads once, few, many or a size class.

clone_size: once; d_call: -; v_call: TRBV6-5; j_call: TRBJ2-1; cdr3_nt: TGTGCCAGCAGTTACGCTGCGAGCTCCTACAATGAGCAGTTCTTC; cdr3_aa: CASSYAASSYNEQFF
clone_size: -; d_call: -; v_call: TRBV9; j_call: TRBJ1-1; cdr3_nt: TGTGCCAGCAGCGTAGGGGATGTCGGAAAGCGGAACACTGAAGCTTTCTTT; cdr3_aa: CASSVGDVGKRNTEAFF
clone_size: few; d_call: -; v_call: TRBV28; j_call: TRBJ1-2; cdr3_nt: TGTGCCAGCAGTTCCTATGGCTACACCTTC; cdr3_aa: CASSSYGYTF
clone_size: -; d_call: TRBD1; v_call: TRBV29-1; j_call: TRBJ1-5; cdr3_nt: TGCAGCGTTCTGTTGGCGGGCAGGGGGCTTAGGGAGCCCCAGCATTTT; cdr3_aa: CSVLLAGRGLREPQHF
clone_size: few; d_call: TRBD1; v_call: TRBV7-3; j_call: TRBJ1-1; cdr3_nt: TGTGCCAGCAGCTTCGACAGGGGAACTGAAGCTTTCTTT; cdr3_aa: CASSFDRGTEAFF
clone_size: once; d_call: -; v_call: TRBV4-2; j_call: TRBJ2-1; cdr3_nt: TGTGCCAGCAGCCAAGATTGGGGTAGCGGCTCCTACAATGAGCAGTTCTTC; cdr3_aa: CASSQDWGSGSYNEQFF
clone_size: -; d_call: TRBD2; v_call: TRBV6-6; j_call: TRBJ2-5; cdr3_nt: TGTGCCAGCAGTTACCCCTCGGGACTAAACCAAGAGACCCAGTACTTC; cdr3_aa: CASSYPSGLNQETQYF
clone_size: -; d_call: -; v_call: TRBV5-1; j_call: TRBJ1-3; cdr3_nt: TGCGCCAGCAGCTTGGTCTATGGCAGCTCTGGAAACACCATATATTTT; cdr3_aa: CASSLVYGSSGNTIYF
clone_size: few; d_call: TRBD2; v_call: TRBV4-2; j_call: TRBJ2-7; cdr3_nt: TGTGCCAGCAGCTCCGAGGTAGCGGGAGGGCCGTACGAGCAGTACTTC; cdr3_aa: CASSSEVAGGPYEQYF
clone_size: -; d_call: TRBD2; v_call: TRBV7-9; j_call: TRBJ2-3; cdr3_nt: TGTGCCAGCAGCTTATACGGCGGGGGGGCCACAGATACGCAGTATTTT; cdr3_aa: CASSLYGGGATDTQYF
clone_size: -; d_call: TRBD1; v_call: TRBV2; j_call: TRBJ2-1; cdr3_nt: TGTGCCAGCAGTCTTAGGCGGGACAGGGTGGGTGAGCAGTTCTTC; cdr3_aa: CASSLRRDRVGEQFF
clone_size: -; d_call: TRBD1; v_call: TRBV6-5; j_call: TRBJ2-7; cdr3_nt: TGTGCCAGCAAGACGCAGGGGGCCCCCTACGAGCAGTACTTC; cdr3_aa: CASKTQGAPYEQYF
clone_size: -; d_call: TRBD1; v_call: TRBV4-1; j_call: TRBJ1-5; cdr3_nt: TGCGCCAGCAGCCCCAAGGGACAGCTAAATCAGCCCCAGCATTTT; cdr3_aa: CASSPKGQLNQPQHF
clone_size: -; d_call: -; v_call: TRBV6-5; j_call: TRBJ1-2; cdr3_nt: TGTGCCAGCAGTTACCATTCGACAGATAACTATGGCTACACCTTC; cdr3_aa: CASSYHSTDNYGYTF
clone_size: few; d_call: TRBD1; v_call: TRBV28; j_call: TRBJ1-2; cdr3_nt: TGTGCCAGCAGTTTACCCCTCCGACAGGGTTTAGACTATGGCTACACCTTC; cdr3_aa: CASSLPLRQGLDYGYTF
clone_size: -; d_call: -; v_call: TRBV11-2; j_call: TRBJ1-2; cdr3_nt: TGTGCCAGCAGCCTCTATGGATACTGGAACTATGGCTACACCTTC; cdr3_aa: CASSLYGYWNYGYTF
clone_size: -; d_call: -; v_call: TRBV6-1; j_call: TRBJ1-4; cdr3_nt: TGTGCCAGCAGTGAGCACATTACTAATGAAAAACTGTTTTTT; cdr3_aa: CASSEHITNEKLFF
clone_size: -; d_call: -; v_call: TRBV7-9; j_call: TRBJ1-2; cdr3_nt: TGTGCCAGCAGCCCGGGGACACAGCCTAGGGGCTACACCTTC; cdr3_aa: CASSPGTQPRGYTF
clone_size: -; d_call: -; v_call: TRBV29-1; j_call: TRBJ1-1; cdr3_nt: TGCAGCGTTGAAGATCTCCCCCGGGTTCGGGACACTGAAGCTTTCTTT; cdr3_aa: CSVEDLPRVRDTEAFF
clone_size: few; d_call: -; v_call: TRBV27; j_call: TRBJ1-6; cdr3_nt: TGTGCCAGCAGTTTTTACCCGGGACGGATTAATTCACCCCTCCACTTT; cdr3_aa: CASSFYPGRINSPLHF
clone_size: -; d_call: -; v_call: TRBV11-1; j_call: TRBJ2-5; cdr3_nt: TGTGCCAGCAGCCCACCCGACACCTGGGGGATAAGACGGTACTTC; cdr3_aa: CASSPPDTWGIRRYF
clone_size: few; d_call: -; v_call: TRBV25-1; j_call: TRBJ1-5; cdr3_nt: TGTGCCAGCAGGCGAGGGGAAACTCAGCCCCAGCATTTT; cdr3_aa: CASRRGETQPQHF
clone_size: few; d_call: -; v_call: TRBV19; j_call: TRBJ2-1; cdr3_nt: TGTGCCAGTAGTCTGGGCCCTGCGGATGAGCAGTTCTTC; cdr3_aa: CASSLGPADEQFF
clone_size: -; d_call: TRBD1; v_call: TRBV25-1; j_call: TRBJ1-2; cdr3_nt: TGTGCCAGCAGTGAAGAGACAGGGACCGACTATGGCTACACCTTC; cdr3_aa: CASSEETGTDYGYTF
clone_size: -; d_call: -; v_call: TRBV7-7; j_call: TRBJ2-5; cdr3_nt: TGTGCCAGCAGCTTATACCCACAGATTCAAGAGACCCAGTACTTC; cdr3_aa: CASSLYPQIQETQYF